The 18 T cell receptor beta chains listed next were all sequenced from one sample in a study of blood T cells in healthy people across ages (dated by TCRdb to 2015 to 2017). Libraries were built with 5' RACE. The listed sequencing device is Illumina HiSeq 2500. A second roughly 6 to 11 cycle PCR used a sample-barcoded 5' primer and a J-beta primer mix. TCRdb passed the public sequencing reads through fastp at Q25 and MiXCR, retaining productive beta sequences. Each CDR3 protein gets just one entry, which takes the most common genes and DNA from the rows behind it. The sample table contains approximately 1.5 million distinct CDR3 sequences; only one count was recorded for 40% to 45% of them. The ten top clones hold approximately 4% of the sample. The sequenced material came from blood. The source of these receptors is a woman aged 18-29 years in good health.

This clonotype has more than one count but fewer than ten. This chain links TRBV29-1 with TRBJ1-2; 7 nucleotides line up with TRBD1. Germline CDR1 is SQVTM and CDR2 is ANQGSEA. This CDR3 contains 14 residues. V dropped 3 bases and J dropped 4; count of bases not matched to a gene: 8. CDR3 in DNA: TGCAGCGTTGATGTCGGCAGGGGGTCCTATGGCTACACCTTC. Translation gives CSVDVGRGSYGYTF.

The CDR3: CASSSVMAGLKYEQYF. CDR3 DNA sequence: TGTGCCAGCAGTTCCGTTATGGCAGGGCTAAAGTACGAGCAGTACTTC. The chain links TRBV12-3 or TRBV12-4 to TRBJ2-7; D might be TRBD1 (5 bases). Trimming cost V 4 bases and J 4 bases, with 20 bases left between them. The CDR3 sequence is 16 residues long.

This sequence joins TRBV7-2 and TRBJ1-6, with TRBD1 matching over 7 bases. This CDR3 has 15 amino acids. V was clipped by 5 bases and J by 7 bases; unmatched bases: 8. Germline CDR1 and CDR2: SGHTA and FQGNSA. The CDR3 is CASSTPRGRNSPLHF. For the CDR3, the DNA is TGTGCCAGCAGCACGCCCAGGGGGAGAAATTCACCCCTCCACTTT.

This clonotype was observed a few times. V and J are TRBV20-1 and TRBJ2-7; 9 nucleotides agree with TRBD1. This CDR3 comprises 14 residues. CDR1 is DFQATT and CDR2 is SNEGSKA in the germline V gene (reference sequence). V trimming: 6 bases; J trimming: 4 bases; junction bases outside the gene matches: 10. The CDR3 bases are TGCAGTGCCACCTCCCGGACAGGGGCTTACGAGCAGTACTTC. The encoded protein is CSATSRTGAYEQYF.

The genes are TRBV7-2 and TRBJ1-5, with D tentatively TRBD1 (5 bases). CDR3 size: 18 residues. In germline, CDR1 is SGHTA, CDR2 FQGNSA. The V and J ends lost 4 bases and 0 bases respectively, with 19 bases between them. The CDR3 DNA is TGTGCCAGCAGCTCCACCCCCGGGACGCTTTATAGCAATCAGCCCCAGCATTTT. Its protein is CASSSTPGTLYSNQPQHF.

Written as DNA, the CDR3 is TGTGCCAGCAGCTTAGTGGACAGTTACTACGAGCAGTACTTC. Translating gives CASSLVDSYYEQYF. V and J are TRBV11-2 and TRBJ2-5, with D maybe TRBD1 (6 bases). The J call may be in error: the DNA end matches TRBJ2-7 better. Germline V gives CDR1 SGHAT, CDR2 FQNNGV. This CDR3 region has 14 residues.

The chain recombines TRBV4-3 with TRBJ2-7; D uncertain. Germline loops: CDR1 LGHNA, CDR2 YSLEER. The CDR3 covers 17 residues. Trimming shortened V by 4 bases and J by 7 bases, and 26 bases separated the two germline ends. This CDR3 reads CASSRVLSLGPAGEQYF. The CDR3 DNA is TGCGCCAGCAGCCGAGTACTATCTCTTGGCCCGGCTGGGGAGCAGTACTTC.

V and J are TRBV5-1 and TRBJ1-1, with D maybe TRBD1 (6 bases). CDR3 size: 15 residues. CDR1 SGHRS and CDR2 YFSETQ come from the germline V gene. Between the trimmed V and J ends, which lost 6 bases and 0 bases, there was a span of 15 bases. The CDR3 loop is CASKQGHSLNTEAFF. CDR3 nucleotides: TGCGCCAGCAAACAGGGCCATAGTTTGAACACTGAAGCTTTCTTT.

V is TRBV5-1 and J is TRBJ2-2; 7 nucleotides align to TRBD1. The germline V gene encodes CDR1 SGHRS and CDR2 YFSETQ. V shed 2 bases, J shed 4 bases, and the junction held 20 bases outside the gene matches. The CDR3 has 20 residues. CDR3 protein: CASSFPSKTGMEVSTGELFF. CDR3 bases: TGCGCCAGCAGCTTCCCATCTAAGACAGGGATGGAAGTTTCCACCGGGGAGCTGTTTTTT.

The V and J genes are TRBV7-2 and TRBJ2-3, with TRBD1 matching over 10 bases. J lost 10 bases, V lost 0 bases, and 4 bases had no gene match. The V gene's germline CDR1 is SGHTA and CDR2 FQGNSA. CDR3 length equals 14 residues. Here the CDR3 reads CASSLAGTGDAQYF. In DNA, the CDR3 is TGTGCCAGCAGCTTAGCTGGGACAGGGGATGCGCAGTATTTT. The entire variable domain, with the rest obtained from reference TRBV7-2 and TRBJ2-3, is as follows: GAGVSQSPSNKVTEKGKDVELRCDPISGHTALYWYRQSLGQGLEFLIYFQGNSAPDKSGLPSDRFSAERTGGSVSTLTIQRTQQEDSAVYLCASSLAGTGDAQYFGPGTRLTVL.

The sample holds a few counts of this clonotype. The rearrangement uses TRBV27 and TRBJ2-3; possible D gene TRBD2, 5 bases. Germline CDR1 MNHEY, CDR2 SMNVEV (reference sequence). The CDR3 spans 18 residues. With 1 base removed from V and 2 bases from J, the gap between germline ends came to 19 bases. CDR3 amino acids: CASSLFTLGGSDTDTQYF. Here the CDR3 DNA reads TGTGCCAGCAGTTTATTTACCCTCGGCGGGTCCGACACAGATACGCAGTATTTT.

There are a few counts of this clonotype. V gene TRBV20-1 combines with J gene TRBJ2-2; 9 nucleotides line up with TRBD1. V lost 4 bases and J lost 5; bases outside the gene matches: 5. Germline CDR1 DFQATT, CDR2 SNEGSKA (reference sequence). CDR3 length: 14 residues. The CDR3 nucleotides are TGCAGTGCTAACAGGGGGCGCCGGACCGGGGAGCTGTTTTTT. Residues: CSANRGRRTGELFF.

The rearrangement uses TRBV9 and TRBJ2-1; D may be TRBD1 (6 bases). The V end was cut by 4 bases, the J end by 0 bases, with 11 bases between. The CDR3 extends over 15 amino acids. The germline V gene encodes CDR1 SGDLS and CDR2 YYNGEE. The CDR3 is CASSRGLHSYNEQFF. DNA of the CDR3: TGTGCCAGCAGCAGGGGGTTACACTCCTACAATGAGCAGTTCTTC.

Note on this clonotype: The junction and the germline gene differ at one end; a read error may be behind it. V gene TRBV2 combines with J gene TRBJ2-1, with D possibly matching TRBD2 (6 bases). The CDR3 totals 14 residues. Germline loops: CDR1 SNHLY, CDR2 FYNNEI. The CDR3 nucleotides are TGTGCCAGAAGTGTGGGACTCAATTACAATGAGCAGTTCTTC. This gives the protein CARSVGLNYNEQFF. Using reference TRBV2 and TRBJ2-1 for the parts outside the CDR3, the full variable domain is EPEVTQTPSHQVTQMGQEVILRCVPISNHLYFYWYRQILGQKVEFLVSFYNNEISEKSEIFDDQFSVERPDGSNFTLKIRSTKLEDSAMYFCARSVGLNYNEQFFGPGTRLTVL.

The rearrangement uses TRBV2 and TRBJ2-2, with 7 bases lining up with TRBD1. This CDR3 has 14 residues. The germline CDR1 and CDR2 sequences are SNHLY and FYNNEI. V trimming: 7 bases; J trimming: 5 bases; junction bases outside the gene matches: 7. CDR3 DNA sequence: TGTGCCAGCACCACCCAGGGGGTTACCGGGGAGCTGTTTTTT. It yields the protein CASTTQGVTGELFF.

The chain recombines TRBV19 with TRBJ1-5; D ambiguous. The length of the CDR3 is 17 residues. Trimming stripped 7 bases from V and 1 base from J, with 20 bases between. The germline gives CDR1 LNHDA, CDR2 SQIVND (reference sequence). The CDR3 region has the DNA TGTGCCAGTACTACAGTCTTTGATGCCCTGAGCAATCAGCCCCAGCATTTT. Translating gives CASTTVFDALSNQPQHF.

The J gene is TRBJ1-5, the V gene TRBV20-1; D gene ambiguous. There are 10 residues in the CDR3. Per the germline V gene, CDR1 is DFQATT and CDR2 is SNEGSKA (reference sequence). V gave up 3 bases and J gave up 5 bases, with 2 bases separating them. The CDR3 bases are TGCAGTGCTAGTGATCAGCCCCAGCATTTT. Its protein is CSASDQPQHF.

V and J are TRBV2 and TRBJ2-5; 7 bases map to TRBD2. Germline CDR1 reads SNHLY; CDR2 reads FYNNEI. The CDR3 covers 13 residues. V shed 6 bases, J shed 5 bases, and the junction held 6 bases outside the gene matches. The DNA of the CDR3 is TGTGCCAGCAGCTGGCGGGAGTTGGAGACCCAGTACTTC. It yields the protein CASSWRELETQYF.